The present T cell receptor (beta chain) was sequenced within a study of Ad26.COV2.S vaccination and SARS-CoV-2 variants. This table comes from immunoSEQ multiplex PCR, and its TCRdb copy is limited to in-frame clones, with some not included. The data show approximately 400,000 clones, 85% seen once. V was cut by 3 bases and J by 1 base, with 6 bases left in between. CDR1 is WSHSY, CDR2 SAAADI, per germline. This CDR3 spans 13 amino acids. The treatment is: 19 received Ad26.COV2.S at low or high dose, single or two shots; 5 received placebo; per-sample allocation not given. On day 63 after the first injection, vaccine and placebo recipients gave samples. Donation came from an adult in Boston who was aged 18-55 years.

The rearrangement joins TRBV10-2 to TRBJ2-5; D ambiguous. The sample in question was peripheral blood, obtained in a trial of Ad26.COV2.S vaccine versus placebo. The TCR originated in a person between 18 and 65 years old who received the Ad26.COV2.S COVID-19 vaccine or a placebo. The CDR3 sequence is CASSDSGQETQYF. The CDR3 DNA reads TGCGCCAGCAGTGATTCCGGCCAAGAGACCCAGTACTTC.